Following are 24 T cell receptor beta chains from one sample sequenced in a study of blood T cells in healthy people across ages. Next came a second PCR, run for about 6 to 11 cycles, which used a sample-barcoded 5' primer along with a J-beta primer mix. TCRdb called the 5' RACE reads again in MiXCR, with one record for every CDR3 protein. Here the sample spans approximately 1.5 million distinct CDR3 sequences, 30% to 35% being singletons. Input material: blood. These receptor sequences come from a woman in her 30s in good health.

The chain has TRBV30 and TRBJ2-5; a weak D match, TRBD1 (8 bases). The J call could be wrong; TRBJ2-7 is a better fit for the DNA end. This CDR3 has 13 residues. In germline, CDR1 is GTSNPN, CDR2 SVGIG (reference sequence). The CDR3 here is CAAGRAGGGEQYF. CDR3 sequence (DNA): TGTGCAGCGGGGAGGGCAGGGGGCGGCGAGCAGTACTTC.

A note on this clonotype: An end of the junction differs from the germline gene, which may be a read error. The chain combines TRBV4-1 with TRBJ2-5; no reliable D call. The CDR3 is 13 amino acids. From germline, CDR1 is MGHRA and CDR2 YSYEKL. The CDR3 DNA reads TGCGCCAGCAGCCGCGGTGTTCAAGAGACCCAGGACTTC. Translating it yields CASSRGVQETQDF.

This clonotype has only a few counts. This chain connects TRBV10-3 to TRBJ2-5; the match to TRBD2 covers 13 bases. Trimming at V came to 4 bases and at J to 5 bases, leaving 7 bases not matched to a gene. The germline V gene encodes CDR1 ENHRY and CDR2 SYGVKD. This CDR3 contains 16 residues. The CDR3 spells CAISGAGTSGMETQYF. DNA of the CDR3: TGTGCCATCAGTGGAGCCGGGACTAGCGGGATGGAGACCCAGTACTTC.

V and J are TRBV12-3 or TRBV12-4 and TRBJ1-1; D gene ambiguous. Trimming took off 6 bases at V and 0 bases at J, with 8 bases between the two ends. The CDR3 contains 13 residues. The CDR3 region has the DNA TGTGCCAGCAGCGCTGTGGTGAACACTGAAGCTTTCTTT. This codes for CASSAVVNTEAFF.

J is TRBJ2-2 and V is TRBV29-1; D assignment may be TRBD1 or TRBD2 (6 bases each). The CDR3 has 14 amino acids. Between the trimmed V and J ends, which lost 4 bases and 1 base, there was a span of 10 bases. Germline V gives CDR1 SQVTM, CDR2 ANQGSEA. CDR3 amino acids: CSVGGRENTGELFF. The DNA for the CDR3 is TGCAGCGTTGGGGGGCGGGAGAACACCGGGGAGCTGTTTTTT.

The sample holds a few counts of this clonotype. This sequence joins TRBV9 and TRBJ1-2, with D uncertain. There are 13 residues in the CDR3. Germline V CDR1 and CDR2: SGDLS, YYNGEE. V lost 3 bases to trimming and J lost 7 bases, with 13 bases between them. The CDR3 DNA is TGTGCCAGCAGCGGACTAAGAAATGGTGGCTACACCTTC. Residues: CASSGLRNGGYTF. Full variable domain (outside the CDR3, taken from reference TRBV9 and TRBJ1-2): DSGVTQTPKHLITATGQRVTLRCSPRSGDLSVYWYQQSLDQGLQFLIQYYNGEERAKGNILERFSAQQFPDLHSELNLSSLELGDSALYFCASSGLRNGGYTFGSGTRLTVV.

This clonotype was counted ten times or more. The chain recombines TRBV6-6 with TRBJ1-2, with D maybe TRBD1 (5 bases). Trimming left V 6 bases short and J 8 bases short, with 13 bases between. The CDR3 has 12 amino acids. Germline-derived CDR1 and CDR2 are MNHNY and SVGAGI (reference sequence). For the CDR3, the DNA is TGTGCCAGCAGCCGCGGGGACGGAGGCTACACCTTC. Translated, it gives CASSRGDGGYTF.

This sequence joins TRBV9 and TRBJ2-3; 12 nucleotides agree with TRBD1. The CDR3 is made up of 17 amino acids. The junction had 9 bases not matched to a gene; V was cut back by 4 bases and J by 3 bases. Looked up from germline, CDR1 is SGDLS and CDR2 is YYNGEE. The CDR3 nucleotides read TGTGCCAGCAGCCACCACCGGGACAGGGGGCGAACAGATACGCAGTATTTT. The encoded protein is CASSHHRDRGRTDTQYF.

This clonotype was found a few times. This chain links TRBV6-1 with TRBJ2-1, with 12 bases identical to TRBD2. The ends lost 2 bases at V and 9 bases at J; junction bases unmatched: 11. Germline values: CDR1 MNHNS, CDR2 SASEGT. The CDR3 consists of 17 residues. Here the CDR3 DNA reads TGTGCCAGCAGTGAATTGAGAGGGACTAGCGGGTTCATTGAGCAGTTCTTC. Translation: CASSELRGTSGFIEQFF.

This clonotype was observed a handful of times. The chain's CDR3 is CASSKGTGGDEQFF. In DNA form, the CDR3 reads TGTGCCAGCAGCAAGGGGACAGGGGGAGATGAGCAGTTCTTC. This rearrangement joins TRBV21-1 to TRBJ2-1; the D segment call TRBD1 is taken from the table without a DNA check. TRBV21-1 counts as a pseudogene. The CDR3 totals 14 residues.

The V and J genes are TRBV27 and TRBJ2-7, with TRBD2 matching over 13 bases. Germline V gene sequence: CDR1 MNHEY, CDR2 SMNVEV (reference sequence). CDR3 size: 18 residues. V trimming: 0 bases; J trimming: 0 bases; junction bases outside the gene matches: 5. In DNA, the CDR3 is TGTGCCAGCAGTTTATCAGGACTAGCGGGAGCCCCCTCCTACGAGCAGTACTTC. As protein: CASSLSGLAGAPSYEQYF.

The chain joins TRBV20-1 to TRBJ2-7, with TRBD2 as a possible D gene (5 bases). Trimming pared 6 bases from V and 3 bases from J, leaving 18 bases between. This CDR3 is built from 14 residues. Germline V CDR1 and CDR2: DFQATT, SNEGSKA (reference sequence). The CDR3 spells CSAPRAPPGYEQYF. CDR3 in DNA: TGCAGTGCCCCGCGGGCACCTCCGGGCTACGAGCAGTACTTC.

This clonotype was recorded a few times. At one boundary the junction diverges from the germline segment, which might be a read error. The genes are TRBV2 and TRBJ2-4; D unclear. This CDR3 spans 12 amino acids. The germline V gene encodes CDR1 SNHLY and CDR2 FYNNEI. CDR3 sequence: CACSDTKNIQYF. CDR3 DNA sequence: TGTGCCTGCAGTGACACCAAGAACATTCAGTACTTC. Full variable domain (remainder filled in from reference TRBV2 and TRBJ2-4): EPEVTQTPSHQVTQMGQEVILRCVPISNHLYFYWYRQILGQKVEFLVSFYNNEISEKSEIFDDQFSVERPDGSNFTLKIRSTKLEDSAMYFCACSDTKNIQYFGAGTRLSVL.

The V and J genes are TRBV5-1 and TRBJ1-5; the D is unclear. CDR1 is SGHRS, CDR2 YFSETQ, per germline. The V gene lost 5 bases and the J gene lost 13 bases, with 13 bases spanning the gap. The CDR3 sequence is 11 residues long. CDR3 region: CASSIRRRQHF. The CDR3 DNA sequence: TGCGCCAGCAGTATTAGACGCCGTCAGCATTTT.

This chain links TRBV18 with TRBJ2-5; TRBD2 aligns across 7 bases. This CDR3 region has 17 residues. CDR1 is KGHSH and CDR2 is LQKENI in the germline V gene. V gave up 2 bases and J gave up 5 bases; unmatched junction bases: 14. The CDR3 region has the DNA TGTGCCAGCTCACCAAGTGAAGGACCGGGGGGAGGGGAGACCCAGTACTTC. Residues: CASSPSEGPGGGETQYF. Full variable domain (remainder filled in from reference TRBV18 and TRBJ2-5): NAGVMQNPRHLVRRRGQEARLRCSPMKGHSHVYWYRQLPEEGLKFMVYLQKENIIDESGMPKERFSAEFPKEGPSILRIQQVVRGDSAAYFCASSPSEGPGGGETQYFGPGTRLLVL.

This clonotype was observed at least ten times. The chain's CDR3 is CASSLGDQPQHF. Written as DNA, the CDR3 is TGTGCCAGCAGCTTGGGGGATCAGCCCCAGCATTTT. The gene calls are TRBV7-9 and TRBJ1-5; D perhaps matches TRBD1 (5 bases). V lost 3 bases, J lost 5 bases, and 5 bases lay in between. The CDR3 has 12 amino acids. Germline CDR1 is SEHNR and CDR2 is FQNEAQ (reference sequence).

This chain uses TRBV10-3 with TRBJ1-2, with 7 bases aligning to TRBD1. Germline assignment: CDR1 ENHRY and CDR2 SYGVKD. This CDR3 region has 14 residues. Unmatched junction bases numbered 8, after V lost 4 bases and J lost 6 bases. This CDR3 reads CAISGQGGLDGYTF. CDR3 in DNA: TGTGCCATCAGTGGACAGGGCGGATTGGATGGCTACACCTTC.

There are a few counts of this clonotype. The chain uses TRBV12-3 or TRBV12-4 and TRBJ2-3, with D perhaps being TRBD1 or TRBD2 (5 bases each). The CDR3 extends over 14 amino acids. Trimming cost V 6 bases and J 6 bases, with 16 bases left between them. The DNA for the CDR3 is TGTGCCAGCAGCCGCACTAGTGCAGGGGATACGCAGTATTTT. This encodes CASSRTSAGDTQYF.

The chain carries TRBV9 and TRBJ1-3; the D is unclear. Per germline, CDR1 SGDLS and CDR2 YYNGEE. V lost 0 bases and J lost 4, with 8 bases in between. The CDR3 consists of 14 residues. The CDR3 coding sequence is TGTGCCAGCAGCGTAGAGAGGCACGGAAACACCATATATTTT. Protein sequence: CASSVERHGNTIYF.

This clonotype has only one observation. No DNA is shown, since the ends of the CDR3 on it are uncertain; the CDR3 is the one TCRdb lists. This chain uses TRBV7-5 with TRBJ2-3; TRBD2, the D gene given by the table, was not confirmed from the DNA. TRBV7-5 is termed a pseudogene. The CDR3 is 19 residues long, counting both termini. The CDR3 protein is CISVSEAPPERGDTDTQYF.

There are many counts of this clonotype. This chain connects TRBV6-5 to TRBJ1-5; no clear D. Trimming took 0 bases from V and 2 from J, leaving 17 bases between them. The germline CDR1 and CDR2 sequences are MNHEY and SVGAGI. CDR3 length equals 18 residues. The CDR3 spells CASSYSMRARWGNQPQHF. CDR3 DNA sequence: TGTGCCAGCAGTTACTCTATGAGGGCCCGGTGGGGCAATCAGCCCCAGCATTTT.

In its sample, this clonotype was seen many times. This rearrangement joins TRBV27 to TRBJ2-7, with 12 bases lining up with TRBD2. V lost 0 bases to trimming and J lost 2 bases; unmatched junction nucleotides: 5. CDR1 MNHEY and CDR2 SMNVEV come from the germline V gene (reference sequence). This CDR3 comprises 17 residues. CDR3 in amino acids: CASSLSSTSGSPYEQYF. In nucleotides, the CDR3 is TGTGCCAGCAGTTTATCGTCGACTAGCGGGAGTCCCTACGAGCAGTACTTC.

The chain couples TRBV12-3 or TRBV12-4 to TRBJ2-4, with D possibly being TRBD2 (7 bases). The CDR3 sequence is 15 residues long. The V end lost 6 bases, the J end lost 6 bases, and 18 bases lay between the germline ends. The CDR3 here is CASSPDRGDTNIQYF. As DNA, the CDR3 is TGTGCCAGCAGCCCTGATCGGGGGGACACAAACATTCAGTACTTC.

The chain carries TRBV6-5 and TRBJ1-2; 8 bases fit TRBD1. The CDR3 loop spans 14 amino acids. Per germline, CDR1 MNHEY and CDR2 SVGAGI. V lost 6 bases and J lost 8; bases outside the gene matches: 11. CDR3 protein: CASRSFQGAVGYTF. In DNA form, the CDR3 reads TGTGCCAGCAGGTCATTTCAGGGGGCGGTCGGCTACACCTTC.